This TCR beta chain was captured in a study of shared clonotypes between healthy human individuals. The repertoire was sequenced with immunoSEQ multiplex PCR; TCRdb's copy has only in-frame clones and lacks some. The sample lists over a million clones, 78% seen once, with 0.6% to 0.75% in the top ten. As regards this clone: A read error is the likely source, as a far larger clone sits one nucleotide away.

Germline-derived CDR1 and CDR2 are GTSNPN and SVGIG (reference sequence). This CDR3 spans 12 amino acids. This receptor was obtained from a young man in good health. Some clones in this sample may be carry-over from other donors' samples. Sequenced material: memory CD4+ T cells from PBMCs. As for subset: CD45RA-negative fraction. The chain couples TRBV30 to TRBJ1-4, with D possibly TRBD1 on 6 matching bases. CDR3 coding DNA: TGTGCCTCGTGGGGGGCTAATGAAGAACTGTTTTTT. This gives the protein CASWGANEELFF.